Sequencing of this T cell receptor (beta chain) was carried out in a study of tumor-infiltrating lymphocytes in glioblastoma multiforme. This CDR3 has 15 amino acids. Trimming removed 1 base from V and 5 bases from J; junction bases left unmatched: 3. The germline gives CDR1 MNHNS, CDR2 SASEGT. Multiple V-beta primers and a C-beta primer amplified TCRB from RNA. Each CDR3 protein is one row after TCRdb ran MiXCR on the multiplex PCR reads. The sample contains 15,000 or so distinct CDR3 sequences, roughly 70% of which appear only once. Sequenced material: brain tumor tissue. This receptor was identified in a male donor with glioblastoma. This rearrangement joins TRBV6-1 to TRBJ2-3; 10 nucleotides match TRBD2. CDR3 loop: CASSEGAGGLDTQYF. Written as DNA, the CDR3 is TGTGCCAGCAGTGAAGGAGCGGGAGGGCTAGATACGCAGTATTTT.